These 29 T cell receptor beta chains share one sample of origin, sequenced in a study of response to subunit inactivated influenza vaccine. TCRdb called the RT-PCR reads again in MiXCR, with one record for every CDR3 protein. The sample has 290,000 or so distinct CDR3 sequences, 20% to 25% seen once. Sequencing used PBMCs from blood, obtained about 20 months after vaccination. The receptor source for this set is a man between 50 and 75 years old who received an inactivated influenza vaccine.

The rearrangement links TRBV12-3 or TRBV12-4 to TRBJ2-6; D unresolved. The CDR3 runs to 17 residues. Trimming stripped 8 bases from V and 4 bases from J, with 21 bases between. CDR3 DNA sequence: TGTGCCAGCCAGGTCCGACGGTCCTCAGGCGGGGCCAACGTCCTGACTTTC. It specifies CASQVRRSSGGANVLTF.

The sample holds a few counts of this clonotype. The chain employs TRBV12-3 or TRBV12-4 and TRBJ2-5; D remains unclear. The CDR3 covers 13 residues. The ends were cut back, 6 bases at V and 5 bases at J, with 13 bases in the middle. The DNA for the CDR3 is TGTGCCAGCAGCTCACTTCCGGTGGAGACCCAGTACTTC. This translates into CASSSLPVETQYF.

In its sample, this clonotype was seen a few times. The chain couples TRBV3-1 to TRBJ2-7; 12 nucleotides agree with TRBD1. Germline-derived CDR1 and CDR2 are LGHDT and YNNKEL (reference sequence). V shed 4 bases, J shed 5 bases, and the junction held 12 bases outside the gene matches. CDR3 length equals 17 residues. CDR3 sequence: CASSPSYRGTGGNEQYF. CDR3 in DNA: TGTGCCAGCAGCCCCTCGTACCGCGGGACAGGGGGCAACGAGCAGTACTTC.

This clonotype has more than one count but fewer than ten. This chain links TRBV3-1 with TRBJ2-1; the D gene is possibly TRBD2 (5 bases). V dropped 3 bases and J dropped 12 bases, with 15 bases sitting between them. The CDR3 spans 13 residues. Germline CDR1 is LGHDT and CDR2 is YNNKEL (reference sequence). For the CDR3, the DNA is TGTGCCAGCAGCCAGATGTCGGCGGGTGGGCAGTTCTTC. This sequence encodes CASSQMSAGGQFF.

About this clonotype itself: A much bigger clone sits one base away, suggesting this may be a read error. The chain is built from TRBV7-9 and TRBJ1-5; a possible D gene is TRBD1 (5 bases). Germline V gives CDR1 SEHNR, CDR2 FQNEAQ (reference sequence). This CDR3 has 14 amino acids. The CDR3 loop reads CASSRDGDNQAQHF. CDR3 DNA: TGTGCCAGCAGTCGGGACGGAGACAATCAGGCCCAGCATTTT. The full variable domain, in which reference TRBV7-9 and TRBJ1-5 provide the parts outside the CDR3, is DTGVSQNPRHKITKRGQNVTFRCDPISEHNRLYWYRQTLGQGPEFLTYFQNEAQLEKSRLLSDRFSAERPKGSFSTLEIQRTEQGDSAMYLCASSRDGDNQAQHFGDGTRLSIL.

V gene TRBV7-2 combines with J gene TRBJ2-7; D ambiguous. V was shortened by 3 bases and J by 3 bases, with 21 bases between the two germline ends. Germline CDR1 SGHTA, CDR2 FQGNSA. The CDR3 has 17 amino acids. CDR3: CASSFSRTGIGRYEQYF. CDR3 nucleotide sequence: TGTGCCAGCAGCTTTTCCCGGACGGGTATAGGCCGCTACGAGCAGTACTTC.

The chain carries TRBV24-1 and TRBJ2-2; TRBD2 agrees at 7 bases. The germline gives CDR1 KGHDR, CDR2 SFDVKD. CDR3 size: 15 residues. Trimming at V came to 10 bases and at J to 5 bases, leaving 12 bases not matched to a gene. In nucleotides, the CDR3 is TGTGCCACGTCGGAGCGGGACGGACGAACCGGGGAGCTGTTTTTT. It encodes CATSERDGRTGELFF.

CDR3 sequence (DNA): TGTGCCAGCAGCTACAGACTAGCGGATTACAATGAGCAGTTCTTC. It translates to CASSYRLADYNEQFF. The chain uses TRBV14 and TRBJ2-1; 9 bases line up with TRBD2. After removal of 5 bases from V and 4 bases from J, the junction contained 6 bases not matched to a gene. Germline V gene data show CDR1 as SGHDN and CDR2 as FVKESK. The CDR3 runs to 15 residues.

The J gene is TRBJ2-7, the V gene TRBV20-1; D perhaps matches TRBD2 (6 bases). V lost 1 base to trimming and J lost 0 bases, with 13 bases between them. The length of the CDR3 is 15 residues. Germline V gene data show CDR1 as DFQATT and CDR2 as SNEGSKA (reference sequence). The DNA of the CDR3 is TGCAGTGCTAGAGCTCAAGCGGGCAACTCCTACGAGCAGTACTTC. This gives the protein CSARAQAGNSYEQYF.

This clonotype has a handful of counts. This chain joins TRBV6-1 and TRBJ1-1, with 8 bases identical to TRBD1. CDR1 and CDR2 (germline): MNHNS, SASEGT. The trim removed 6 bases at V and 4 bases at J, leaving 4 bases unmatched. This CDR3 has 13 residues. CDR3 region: CASRGRGLTEAFF. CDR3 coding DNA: TGTGCCAGCAGAGGCAGGGGGCTCACTGAAGCTTTCTTT.

The CDR3 nucleotides read TGTGCCAGCAGGAGAAGTGCGAACACCGGGGAGCTGTTTTTT. It yields the protein CASRRSANTGELFF. This sequence joins TRBV7-9 and TRBJ2-2; D unresolved. The CDR3 runs 14 residues. Trimming shortened V by 6 bases and J by 0 bases, and 8 bases separated the two germline ends. Germline lookup yields CDR1 SEHNR and CDR2 FQNEAQ (reference sequence). The full variable domain, rest sourced from reference TRBV7-9 and TRBJ2-2, is DTGVSQNPRHKITKRGQNVTFRCDPISEHNRLYWYRQTLGQGPEFLTYFQNEAQLEKSRLLSDRFSAERPKGSFSTLEIQRTEQGDSAMYLCASRRSANTGELFFGEGSRLTVL.

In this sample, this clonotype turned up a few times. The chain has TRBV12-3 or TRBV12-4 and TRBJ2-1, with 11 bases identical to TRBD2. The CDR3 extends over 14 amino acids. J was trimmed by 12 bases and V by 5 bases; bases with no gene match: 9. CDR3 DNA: TGTGCCAGCAGTGGGTTAGCGGGGGGGCAAAGGCAGTTCTTC. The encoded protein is CASSGLAGGQRQFF.

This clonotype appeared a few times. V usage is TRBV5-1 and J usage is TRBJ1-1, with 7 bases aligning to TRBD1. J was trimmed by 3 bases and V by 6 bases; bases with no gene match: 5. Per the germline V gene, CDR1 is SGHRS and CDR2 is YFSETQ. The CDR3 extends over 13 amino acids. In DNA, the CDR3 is TGCGCCAGCAAGCCCACAGGGGACACTGAAGCTTTCTTT. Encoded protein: CASKPTGDTEAFF.

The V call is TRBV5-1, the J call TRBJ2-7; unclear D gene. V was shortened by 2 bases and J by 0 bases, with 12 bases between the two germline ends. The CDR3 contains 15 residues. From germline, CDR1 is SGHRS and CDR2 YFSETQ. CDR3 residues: CASSFYLTSSYEQYF. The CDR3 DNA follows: TGCGCCAGCAGCTTTTACTTGACGAGCTCCTACGAGCAGTACTTC.

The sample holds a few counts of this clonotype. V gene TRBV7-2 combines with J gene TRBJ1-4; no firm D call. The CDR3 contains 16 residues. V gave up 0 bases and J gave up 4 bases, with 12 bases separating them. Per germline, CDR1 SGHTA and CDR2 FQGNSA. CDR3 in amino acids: CASSLAGSLHNEKLFF. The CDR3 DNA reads TGTGCCAGCAGCTTAGCAGGCAGTCTCCATAATGAAAAACTGTTTTTT. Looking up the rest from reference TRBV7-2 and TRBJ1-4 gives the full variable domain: GAGVSQSPSNKVTEKGKDVELRCDPISGHTALYWYRQSLGQGLEFLIYFQGNSAPDKSGLPSDRFSAERTGGSVSTLTIQRTQQEDSAVYLCASSLAGSLHNEKLFFGSGTQLSVL.

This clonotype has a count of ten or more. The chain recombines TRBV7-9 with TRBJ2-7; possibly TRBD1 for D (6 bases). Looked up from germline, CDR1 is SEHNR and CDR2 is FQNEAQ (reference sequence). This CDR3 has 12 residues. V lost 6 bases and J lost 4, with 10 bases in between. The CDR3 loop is CASSLQGYEQYF. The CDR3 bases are TGTGCCAGCAGTCTACAGGGATACGAGCAGTACTTC.

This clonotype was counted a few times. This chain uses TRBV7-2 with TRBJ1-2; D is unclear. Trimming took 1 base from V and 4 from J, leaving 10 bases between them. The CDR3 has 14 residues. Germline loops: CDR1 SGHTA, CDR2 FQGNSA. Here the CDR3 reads CASSLGPASYGYTF. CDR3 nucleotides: TGTGCCAGCAGCTTAGGTCCGGCCTCCTATGGCTACACCTTC. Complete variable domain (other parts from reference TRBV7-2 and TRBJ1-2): GAGVSQSPSNKVTEKGKDVELRCDPISGHTALYWYRQSLGQGLEFLIYFQGNSAPDKSGLPSDRFSAERTGGSVSTLTIQRTQQEDSAVYLCASSLGPASYGYTFGSGTRLTVV.

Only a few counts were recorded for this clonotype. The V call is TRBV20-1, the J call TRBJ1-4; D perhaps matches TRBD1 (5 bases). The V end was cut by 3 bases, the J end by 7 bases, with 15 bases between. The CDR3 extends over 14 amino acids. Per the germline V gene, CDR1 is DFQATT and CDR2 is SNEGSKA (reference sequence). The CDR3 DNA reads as TGCAGTGCTAGTCCCCCTATGGGGGGTGAAAAACTGTTTTTT. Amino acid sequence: CSASPPMGGEKLFF.

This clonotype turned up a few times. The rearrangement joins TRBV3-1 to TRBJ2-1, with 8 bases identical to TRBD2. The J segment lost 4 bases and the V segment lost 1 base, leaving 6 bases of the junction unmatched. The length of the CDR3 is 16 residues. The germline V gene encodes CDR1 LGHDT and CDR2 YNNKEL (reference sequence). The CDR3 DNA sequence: TGTGCCAGCAGCCAAGGGACCCGGGAGGGTTACAATGAGCAGTTCTTC. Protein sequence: CASSQGTREGYNEQFF.

The DNA of the CDR3 is TGTGCCAGCAGTTACTCGAGCGGACTTCAAACCCCCCTCCACTTT. It specifies CASSYSSGLQTPLHF. The chain links TRBV6-5 to TRBJ1-6; no firm D call. The CDR3 spans 15 residues. V lost 0 bases to trimming and J lost 13 bases, with 16 bases between them. The germline V gene has CDR1 MNHEY and CDR2 SVGAGI.

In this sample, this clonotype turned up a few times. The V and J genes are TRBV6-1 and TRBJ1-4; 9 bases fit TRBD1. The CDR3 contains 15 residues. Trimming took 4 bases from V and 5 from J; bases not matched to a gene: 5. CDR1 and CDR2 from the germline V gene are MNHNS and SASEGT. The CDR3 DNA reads TGTGCCAGCAGTGTCGCCGGGACAGGGAATGAAAAACTGTTTTTT. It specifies CASSVAGTGNEKLFF.

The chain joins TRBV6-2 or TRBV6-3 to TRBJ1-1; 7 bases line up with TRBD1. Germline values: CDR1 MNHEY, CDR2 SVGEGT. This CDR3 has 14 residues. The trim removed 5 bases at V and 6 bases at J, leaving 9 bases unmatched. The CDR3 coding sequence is TGTGCCAGCAGTAAGACAGGGATCCCCTCTGAAGCTTTCTTT. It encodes CASSKTGIPSEAFF.

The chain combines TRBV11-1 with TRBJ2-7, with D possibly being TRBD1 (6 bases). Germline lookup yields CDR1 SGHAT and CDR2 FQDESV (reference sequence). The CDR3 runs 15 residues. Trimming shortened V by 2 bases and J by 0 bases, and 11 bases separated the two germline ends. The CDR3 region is CASSLHMDSSYEQYF. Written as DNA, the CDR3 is TGTGCCAGCAGCTTACATATGGACAGCTCCTACGAGCAGTACTTC.

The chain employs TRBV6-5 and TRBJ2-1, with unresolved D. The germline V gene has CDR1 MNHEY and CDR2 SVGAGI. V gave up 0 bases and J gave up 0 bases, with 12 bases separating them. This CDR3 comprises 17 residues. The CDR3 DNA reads TGTGCCAGCAGTTACTCGATATCTAACCCCTCCTACAATGAGCAGTTCTTC. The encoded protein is CASSYSISNPSYNEQFF.

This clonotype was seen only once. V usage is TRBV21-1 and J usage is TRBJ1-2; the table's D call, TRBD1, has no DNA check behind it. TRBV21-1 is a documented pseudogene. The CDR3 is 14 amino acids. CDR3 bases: TGTGCCAGCAGCAAAGACAGGGCTAACTATGGCCACACCTTC. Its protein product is CASSKDRANYGHTF.

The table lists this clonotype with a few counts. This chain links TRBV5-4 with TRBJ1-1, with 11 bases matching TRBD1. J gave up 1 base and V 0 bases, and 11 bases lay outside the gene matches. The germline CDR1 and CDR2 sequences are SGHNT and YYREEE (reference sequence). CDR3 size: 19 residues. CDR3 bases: TGTGCCAGCAGCTTGGGGTTAAGGTGGACAGGGGGCCAGAACACTGAAGCTTTCTTT. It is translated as CASSLGLRWTGGQNTEAFF.

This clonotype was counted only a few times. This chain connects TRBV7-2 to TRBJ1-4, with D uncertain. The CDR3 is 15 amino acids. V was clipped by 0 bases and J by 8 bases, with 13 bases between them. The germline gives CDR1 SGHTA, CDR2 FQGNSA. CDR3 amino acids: CASSLAVEPGEKLFF. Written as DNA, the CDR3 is TGTGCCAGCAGCTTAGCGGTCGAGCCCGGGGAAAAACTGTTTTTT.

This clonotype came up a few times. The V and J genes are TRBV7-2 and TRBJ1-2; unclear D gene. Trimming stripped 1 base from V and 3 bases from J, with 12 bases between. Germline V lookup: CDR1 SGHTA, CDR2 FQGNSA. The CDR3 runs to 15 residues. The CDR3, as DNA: TGTGCCAGCAGCTTAGGGACCCCTGTGGACTATGGCTACACCTTC. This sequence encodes CASSLGTPVDYGYTF.

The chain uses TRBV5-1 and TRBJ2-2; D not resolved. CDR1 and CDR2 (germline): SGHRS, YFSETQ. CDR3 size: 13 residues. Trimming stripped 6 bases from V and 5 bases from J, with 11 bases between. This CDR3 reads CASKDTWTGELFF. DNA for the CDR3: TGCGCCAGCAAAGACACTTGGACCGGGGAGCTGTTTTTT.